This T cell receptor (beta chain) came from a study of shared clonotypes between healthy human individuals. Overall study: Per donor, CD8 memory used one plate, CD8 naive used two, CD4 memory used three and CD4 naive used three. Study-wide points: Few donors limited the genetic and exposure-history diversity represented.

On this clone: Antigen: not known.

V was cut by 0 bases and J by 15 bases, with 18 bases left in between. CDR3 length: 14 amino acids. Germline V gives CDR1 SEHNR, CDR2 FQNEAQ (reference sequence). A CD45RA+ naive subset and a CD45RA-negative memory subset were split from CD4+ cells. Using immunoSEQ multiplex PCR, the repertoire was profiled, and TCRdb retains in-frame clones only, with some absent. The sample records some 1 million clones, about 75% being singletons. The chain has TRBV7-9 and TRBJ2-1, with D tentatively TRBD2 (6 bases). The TCR originated in a man aged 18 to 29 in good health. The specimen sequenced was memory CD4+ T cells sorted from blood. Subset reported: CD45RA-negative fraction. CDR3: CASSLAGGAPSLFF. The CDR3 nucleotides read TGTGCCAGCAGCTTAGCGGGGGGAGCCCCGAGTCTGTTCTTC.